Below are 10 T cell receptor beta chains sequenced from a single sample in a study of regulatory T cells in long-lasting Graves disease. Arm-PCR of CDR3 regions and iRepertoire HTBI primers were the basis on which TCR beta libraries were built. TCRdb re-called the multiplex PCR reads with MiXCR, one entry per CDR3 protein. The repertoire includes 400,000 to 500,000 distinct CDR3 sequences, about a sixth of them detected once, and 23% sits in the top ten. Noted time point: newly diagnosed GD, antithyroid drugs for less than 3 months. From PBMCs, RNA was extracted and then used to make the TCR library. Separately, the same data were catalogued under a study of T cells in Graves' hyperthyroidism and ophthalmopathy.

This material consisted of peripheral blood mononuclear cells (PBMCs), taken at new diagnosis, from a patient treated with antithyroid drugs. These receptors originate from a woman aged 18-35 years with Graves disease.

This clonotype appeared many times. The gene calls are TRBV27 and TRBJ2-3; D is undetermined. There are 13 residues in the CDR3. The V end was cut by 2 bases, the J end by 5 bases, with 8 bases between. Germline V gene data show CDR1 as MNHEY and CDR2 as SMNVEV (reference sequence). This CDR3 is CASSLRWRDTQYF. The CDR3 DNA follows: TGTGCCAGCAGTTTACGGTGGAGAGATACGCAGTATTTT.

Turning to this clonotype: The conserved phenylalanine or tryptophan is not found at the CDR3 terminus, so this likely reflects a read error. The chain carries TRBV11-3 and TRBJ2-4; 13 nucleotides line up with TRBD2. CDR3 length: 18 residues. Germline CDR1 reads SGHNT; CDR2 reads YENEEA. J lost 3 bases, V lost 3 bases, and 8 bases had no gene match. CDR3 nucleotide sequence: TGTGCCAGCAGCTTTACGACTAGCGGGAGGCATGTCAAAAACATTCAGTACCTC. As protein: CASSFTTSGRHVKNIQYL.

The V call is TRBV2, the J call TRBJ2-3, with D possibly TRBD2 on 6 matching bases. The germline V gene has CDR1 SNHLY and CDR2 FYNNEI. The V end was cut by 7 bases, the J end by 0 bases, with 11 bases between. This CDR3 region has 14 residues. The CDR3 DNA follows: TGTGCCAGCAAAGTAGCGGTGAGCACAGATACGCAGTATTTT. It specifies CASKVAVSTDTQYF.

This clonotype was picked up many times. The V call is TRBV11-2, the J call TRBJ2-7; no clear D. V lost 3 bases, J lost 3 bases, and 9 bases lay in between. This CDR3 comprises 13 residues. In germline, CDR1 is SGHAT, CDR2 FQNNGV. CDR3 loop: CASSLDGYYEQYF. The CDR3, as DNA: TGTGCCAGCAGCTTGGACGGATACTACGAGCAGTACTTC.

This clonotype appeared a few times. V is TRBV14 and J is TRBJ2-1, with TRBD2 matching 9 bases. This CDR3 comprises 17 residues. V gave up 5 bases and J gave up 2 bases; unmatched junction bases: 10. CDR1 and CDR2 (germline): SGHDN, FVKESK. CDR3 coding DNA: TGTGCCAGCAGCGCCAAGCCGGGACTAGCCGCCTACAATGAGCAGTTCTTC. It yields the protein CASSAKPGLAAYNEQFF.

At least ten counts were recorded for this clonotype. The rearrangement uses TRBV28 and TRBJ2-7, with 7 bases that match TRBD1. Unmatched junction bases numbered 10, after V lost 5 bases and J lost 0 bases. This CDR3 comprises 16 residues. Germline CDR1 MDHEN, CDR2 SYDVKM. The CDR3 DNA reads TGTGCCAGCAGTGACGTTCGCCGGGACAGCTCCTACGAGCAGTACTTC. As protein: CASSDVRRDSSYEQYF. The variable domain in full, completed from reference TRBV28 and TRBJ2-7, reads DVKVTQSSRYLVKRTGEKVFLECVQDMDHENMFWYRQDPGLGLRLIYFSYDVKMKEKGDIPEGYSVSREKKERFSLILESASTNQTSMYLCASSDVRRDSSYEQYFGPGTRLTVT.

This clonotype was counted at least ten times. The chain joins TRBV12-3 or TRBV12-4 to TRBJ2-3; the match to TRBD2 covers 11 bases. This CDR3 is built from 15 residues. The V and J ends lost 6 bases and 6 bases, in that order; junction bases with no gene match: 8. The CDR3 here is CASRQIAGGVDTQYF. CDR3 nucleotides: TGTGCCAGCAGACAAATAGCGGGAGGGGTGGATACGCAGTATTTT.

This clonotype was counted at least ten times. The rearrangement joins TRBV27 to TRBJ2-1; 7 bases fit TRBD1. Germline CDR1 reads MNHEY; CDR2 reads SMNVEV (reference sequence). This CDR3 has 14 amino acids. J lost 4 bases, V lost 5 bases, and 5 bases had no gene match. CDR3 sequence reads: CASSHRDRYNEQFF. The CDR3 DNA follows: TGTGCCAGCAGTCACCGGGACAGATACAATGAGCAGTTCTTC.

For the CDR3, the DNA is TGTGCCAGCAGCTCACTAGCGGGAGGAGGCCATGAGCAGTTCTTC. This encodes CASSSLAGGGHEQFF. The J gene is TRBJ2-1, the V gene TRBV7-3, with 12 bases fitting TRBD2. The CDR3 is 15 residues long. Germline V lookup: CDR1 SGHTA, CDR2 FQGTGA. The junction had 6 bases not matched to a gene; V was cut back by 4 bases and J by 8 bases.

In this sample, this clonotype turned up many times. The DNA for the CDR3 is TGTGCCAGCAGCTCTCCTGTCGGGGTTGCAAGTTACGAGCAGTACTTC. It is translated as CASSSPVGVASYEQYF. V usage is TRBV7-8 and J usage is TRBJ2-7; perhaps TRBD2 as D (5 bases). V lost 4 bases and J lost 4, with 20 bases in between. CDR3 size: 16 residues. Germline V CDR1 and CDR2: SGHVS, FQNEAQ.